This TCR beta chain is drawn from a study of cytomegalovirus exposure and HLA in healthy donors. Healthy individuals who donated bone marrow served as the donors. PCR amplification relied on 60 Vbeta primers (plus 13 Jbeta primers). Assay used: immunoSEQ multiplex PCR; TCRdb lists only in-frame clones, some missing. The sample lists about 180,000 clones; around 77% were seen once. Remarks on this clone: Its antigen remains unknown.

Between the trimmed V and J ends, which lost 6 bases and 4 bases, there was a span of 15 bases. The germline gives CDR1 KGHSH, CDR2 LQKENI. The CDR3 sequence is 14 residues long. Study conclusions and caveats: A link between a missense DCLRE1C variant and TCR beta V- and J-gene trimming emerged from a later analysis. Prior analysis indicated that the majority of TCR beta V segments exhibited productivity approximately 90% or approximately 30% of the time. The authors listed approximately 150 TCR beta chains as cytomegalovirus-associated.

Sequencing used PBMCs. This clonotype was sampled from a man between 60 and 75 years old in good health and CMV-seronegative. The V call is TRBV18, the J call TRBJ1-2; maybe TRBD1 (6 bases). CDR3 coding DNA: TGTGCCAGCTCCCCTCCGGGGGGCAGCTATGGCTACACCTTC. Its protein is CASSPPGGSYGYTF.